These 28 T cell receptor beta chains share one sample of origin, sequenced in a study of identical twins. Each CDR3 protein gets one entry after TCRdb re-called the 5' RACE reads with MiXCR. The table lists about 100,000 distinct CDR3 sequences, under 7% of them singletons. Source material: memory T cells sorted from blood. These receptors were obtained from a woman between 45 and 60 years old in good health.

This sequence joins TRBV6-1 and TRBJ1-2; D not resolved. The CDR3 spans 13 residues. The ends were cut back, 5 bases at V and 8 bases at J, with 15 bases in the middle. The V gene's germline CDR1 is MNHNS and CDR2 SASEGT. DNA for the CDR3: TGTGCCAGCAGTTCTCAGGCGGGGTACGGCTACACCTTC. This gives the protein CASSSQAGYGYTF.

This clonotype was counted ten times or more. This rearrangement joins TRBV12-3 or TRBV12-4 to TRBJ1-3; D is undetermined. The V gene lost 6 bases and the J gene lost 4 bases, with 7 bases spanning the gap. The CDR3 covers 12 residues. CDR3 DNA sequence: TGTGCCAGCAGCCTCTTCGGAAACACCATATATTTT. Encoded protein: CASSLFGNTIYF.

The sample holds many counts of this clonotype. V gene TRBV12-3 or TRBV12-4 combines with J gene TRBJ2-3, with 8 bases matching TRBD2. Trimming at V came to 1 base and at J to 0 bases, leaving 3 bases not matched to a gene. There are 16 residues in the CDR3. Here the CDR3 reads CASSLGSGRSTDTQYF. Here the CDR3 DNA reads TGTGCCAGCAGTTTAGGAAGCGGGAGAAGCACAGATACGCAGTATTTT.

This clonotype was recorded at least ten times. This chain connects TRBV7-8 to TRBJ2-1; D is undetermined. The CDR3 contains 12 residues. CDR1 and CDR2 from the germline V gene are SGHVS and FQNEAQ. V was trimmed by 8 bases and J by 3 bases, leaving 8 bases between them. CDR3 protein: CASASYYNEQFF. CDR3 coding DNA: TGTGCCAGCGCTTCCTACTACAATGAGCAGTTCTTC.

Comment on this clonotype: Given a much more abundant clone one base away, this may be a read error. The chain employs TRBV5-8 and TRBJ2-7; 9 bases map to TRBD1. Trimming took 0 bases from V and 8 from J; bases not matched to a gene: 9. The CDR3 length is 15 residues. Germline loops: CDR1 SGHTS, CDR2 YDEGEE. The chain's CDR3 is CASSLAGTGSAKQYF. CDR3 sequence (DNA): TGTGCCAGCAGCTTGGCCGGGACAGGGTCCGCCAAGCAGTACTTC.

This clonotype has a count of ten or more. The V and J genes are TRBV7-2 and TRBJ2-7, with 7 bases fitting TRBD1. Germline V gene lookup returns CDR1 SGHTA and CDR2 FQGNSA. The junction had 20 bases not matched to a gene; V was cut back by 5 bases and J by 10 bases. The CDR3 length is 16 residues. CDR3 loop: CASSTRGGPGNKAQYF. Here the CDR3 DNA reads TGTGCCAGCAGCACCAGAGGGGGCCCCGGAAACAAGGCACAGTACTTC.

This clonotype was recorded at least ten times. Written as DNA, the CDR3 is TGCGCCAGCAGCTTGCGGTTCGACAATGAGCAGTTCTTC. It specifies CASSLRFDNEQFF. This rearrangement joins TRBV5-1 to TRBJ2-1, with unresolved D. Trimming removed 1 base from V and 5 bases from J, with 7 bases in between. The germline CDR1 and CDR2 sequences are SGHRS and YFSETQ. The CDR3 has 13 residues.

In this sample, this clonotype turned up a few times. The CDR3 is CASRRGSGANVLTF. CDR3 in DNA: TGTGCCAGCAGACGGGGCTCTGGGGCCAACGTCCTGACTTTC. The chain combines TRBV12-3 or TRBV12-4 with TRBJ2-6, with D possibly matching TRBD2 (5 bases). V was clipped by 6 bases and J by 0 bases, with 6 bases between them. CDR3 length: 14 residues.

At least ten counts were recorded for this clonotype. V gene TRBV7-9 combines with J gene TRBJ2-7, with no clear D. Germline V CDR1 and CDR2: SEHNR, FQNEAQ (reference sequence). The CDR3 sequence is 16 residues long. Between the trimmed V and J ends, which lost 4 bases and 0 bases, there was a span of 16 bases. CDR3 in DNA: TGTGCCAGCAGCTCTAGTCGTGGAACCCGCTCCTACGAGCAGTACTTC. Translation gives CASSSSRGTRSYEQYF. The variable domain in full, completed from reference TRBV7-9 and TRBJ2-7, reads DTGVSQNPRHKITKRGQNVTFRCDPISEHNRLYWYRQTLGQGPEFLTYFQNEAQLEKSRLLSDRFSAERPKGSFSTLEIQRTEQGDSAMYLCASSSSRGTRSYEQYFGPGTRLTVT.

The V and J genes are TRBV11-3 and TRBJ2-7; 8 bases match TRBD2. This CDR3 spans 14 amino acids. Germline V gene lookup returns CDR1 SGHNT and CDR2 YENEEA. Trimming removed 2 bases from V and 7 bases from J; junction bases left unmatched: 7. The CDR3 nucleotides are TGTGCCAGCAGCTTAAAGGGGGAGCGGGAGGAGCAGTACGTC. Its protein product is CASSLKGEREEQYV.

This clonotype showed up many times. This chain connects TRBV10-2 to TRBJ1-5, with D unresolved. V was shortened by 0 bases and J by 3 bases, with 6 bases between the two germline ends. Per the germline V gene, CDR1 is WSHSY and CDR2 is SAAADI. The CDR3 contains 14 residues. The DNA of the CDR3 is TGCGCCAGCAGTGAGTCGGGTTCCAATCAGCCCCAGCATTTT. It translates to CASSESGSNQPQHF.

This clonotype occurred a few times. This rearrangement joins TRBV6-4 to TRBJ2-2; D possibly corresponds to TRBD1 (6 bases). Trimming took off 5 bases at V and 5 bases at J, with 15 bases between the two ends. Germline-derived CDR1 and CDR2 are MRHNA and SNTAGT. There are 15 residues in the CDR3. In nucleotides, the CDR3 is TGTGCCAGCAGTCCCCGGACAGAGGTTACCGGGGAGCTGTTTTTT. Translated: CASSPRTEVTGELFF.

This clonotype was picked up many times. This chain links TRBV19 with TRBJ1-1; D unresolved. Looked up from germline, CDR1 is LNHDA and CDR2 is SQIVND (reference sequence). CDR3 length: 15 amino acids. Trimming removed 3 bases from V and 1 base from J, with 12 bases in between. CDR3 sequence reads: CASSIGRASNTEAFF. CDR3 nucleotide sequence: TGTGCCAGTAGTATTGGGAGGGCATCGAACACTGAAGCTTTCTTT.

This clonotype has a count of ten or more. This chain's CDR3 is CSLTSGSPLRAYNEQFF. The CDR3 DNA is TGCAGTCTTACTAGCGGGAGCCCCCTAAGAGCCTACAATGAGCAGTTCTTC. The chain joins TRBV20-1 to TRBJ2-1; 11 bases line up with TRBD2. Germline assignment: CDR1 DFQATT and CDR2 SNEGSKA (reference sequence). The CDR3 totals 17 residues. Losses at the gene ends were 8 bases for V and 2 bases for J; bases not matched to a gene: 14.

This clonotype was counted many times. The rearrangement links TRBV20-1 to TRBJ2-1; D gene uncertain. CDR3 length: 14 amino acids. Germline CDR1 is DFQATT and CDR2 is SNEGSKA (reference sequence). With 0 bases removed from V and 5 bases from J, the gap between germline ends came to 11 bases. The CDR3 DNA follows: TGCAGTGCTAGAGACCACGAAGCTCACAATGAGCAGTTCTTC. It encodes CSARDHEAHNEQFF.

This clonotype was seen ten or more times. The chain couples TRBV20-1 to TRBJ2-3; D gene ambiguous. The length of the CDR3 is 13 residues. CDR1 and CDR2 (germline): DFQATT, SNEGSKA (reference sequence). V was shortened by 5 bases and J by 9 bases, with 18 bases between the two germline ends. CDR3 sequence reads: CSASTETMGTQYF. The CDR3 bases are TGCAGTGCTTCGACCGAGACAATGGGGACGCAGTATTTT.

This clonotype was seen ten or more times. This chain uses TRBV12-3 or TRBV12-4 with TRBJ2-7, with 9 bases matching TRBD1. V trimming: 11 bases; J trimming: 2 bases; junction bases outside the gene matches: 10. The CDR3 is 14 residues long. CDR3 in DNA: TGTGCCTCCGCCCTGGGGACAGGGACCTACGAGCAGTACTTC. Translated, it gives CASALGTGTYEQYF.

This clonotype was recorded at least ten times. The chain employs TRBV10-3 and TRBJ2-2, with TRBD1 matching over 7 bases. CDR1 is ENHRY, CDR2 SYGVKD, per germline. This CDR3 has 14 residues. V shed 11 bases and J 3 bases; nucleotides not matched to a gene: 9. DNA of the CDR3: TGTGCCGTCCGCGGAGACAGGGACACCGGGGAGCTGTTTTTT. Its translation: CAVRGDRDTGELFF.

This clonotype has a count of ten or more. The gene calls are TRBV3-1 and TRBJ2-7; D perhaps matches TRBD2 (6 bases). The CDR3 totals 14 residues. Trimming took 4 bases from V and 2 from J, leaving 12 bases between them. Germline V gene lookup returns CDR1 LGHDT and CDR2 YNNKEL (reference sequence). In nucleotides, the CDR3 is TGTGCCAGCAGCCCCGGGAGTTACCCCTACGAGCAGTACTTC. Amino acids: CASSPGSYPYEQYF.

This clonotype was counted between two and nine times. As DNA, the CDR3 is TGTGCCAGCAGTTCACAGACTACACAAGAGACCCAGTACTTC. This codes for CASSSQTTQETQYF. The V call is TRBV12-3 or TRBV12-4, the J call TRBJ2-5, with D possibly being TRBD2 (5 bases). Trimming removed 4 bases at V and 2 bases at J, with 11 bases between. The CDR3 contains 14 residues.

This clonotype was detected a few times. The V and J genes are TRBV11-3 and TRBJ2-3; D is possibly TRBD2 (5 bases). CDR1 and CDR2 (germline): SGHNT, YENEEA. V was shortened by 6 bases and J by 9 bases, with 16 bases between the two germline ends. This CDR3 contains 13 residues. The CDR3 here is CASRDSRGRTQYF. The CDR3, as DNA: TGTGCCAGCAGGGACTCTAGAGGAAGGACGCAGTATTTT.

This clonotype occurred many times. The chain uses TRBV12-3 or TRBV12-4 and TRBJ1-1; 9 bases line up with TRBD1. This CDR3 region has 14 residues. V lost 3 bases, J lost 4 bases, and 3 bases stayed unmatched. In nucleotides, the CDR3 is TGTGCCAGCAGTTTGACAGGGGGAAGCACTGAAGCTTTCTTT. Encoded protein: CASSLTGGSTEAFF.

There are many counts of this clonotype. V is TRBV5-1 and J is TRBJ2-2, with D perhaps matching TRBD1 (6 bases). Germline values: CDR1 SGHRS, CDR2 YFSETQ. CDR3 size: 16 residues. V was trimmed by 4 bases and J by 0 bases, leaving 13 bases between them. The CDR3, as DNA: TGCGCCAGCAGCGGCCCGACAGGAGCGAACACCGGGGAGCTGTTTTTT. This codes for CASSGPTGANTGELFF.

This clonotype occurred many times. The chain is built from TRBV20-1 and TRBJ1-6, with a possible D match to TRBD1 (6 bases). There are 14 residues in the CDR3. Trimming stripped 4 bases from V and 10 bases from J, with 17 bases between. Germline lookup yields CDR1 DFQATT and CDR2 SNEGSKA (reference sequence). The CDR3 is CSAKNRDPGSPLHF. The DNA of the CDR3 is TGCAGTGCTAAAAACAGGGACCCCGGGTCACCCCTCCACTTT.

This clonotype was seen repeatedly, ten times or more. This chain joins TRBV5-1 and TRBJ1-2, with 7 bases lining up with TRBD1. Germline loops: CDR1 SGHRS, CDR2 YFSETQ. The CDR3 spans 14 residues. J lost 8 bases, V lost 3 bases, and 10 bases had no gene match. The CDR3, as DNA: TGCGCCAGCAGCTCCCTGGGGACAGAAATCGGCTACACCTTC. It encodes CASSSLGTEIGYTF.

This clonotype was seen repeatedly, ten times or more. CDR3 amino acids: CASSPSGRETQYF. Here the CDR3 DNA reads TGTGCCAGCTCACCAAGCGGTAGAGAGACCCAGTACTTC. V and J are TRBV18 and TRBJ2-5; D might be TRBD2 (5 bases). This CDR3 is 13 amino acids long. CDR1 and CDR2 from the germline V gene are KGHSH and LQKENI. V dropped 2 bases and J dropped 4 bases, with 8 bases sitting between them.

The chain recombines TRBV20-1 with TRBJ2-1; TRBD2 matches 7 bases. Germline CDR1 and CDR2: DFQATT and SNEGSKA (reference sequence). V gave up 4 bases and J gave up 1 base; unmatched junction bases: 4. The CDR3 spans 14 residues. The CDR3 DNA reads TGCAGTGCTATCCTAGCGGAATCCTACAATGAGCAGTTCTTC. It codes for CSAILAESYNEQFF.

This clonotype was observed many times. The rearrangement joins TRBV29-1 to TRBJ1-1; TRBD1 agrees at 8 bases. The CDR3 covers 11 residues. Per the germline V gene, CDR1 is SQVTM and CDR2 is ANQGSEA. J gave up 6 bases and V 7 bases, and 4 bases lay outside the gene matches. The CDR3 sequence is CSGSTGAEAFF. In DNA form, the CDR3 reads TGCAGCGGATCGACAGGGGCTGAAGCTTTCTTT. The full variable domain, completed using reference TRBV29-1 and TRBJ1-1, is SAVISQKPSRDICQRGTSLTIQCQVDSQVTMMFWYRQQPGQSLTLIATANQGSEATYESGFVIDKFPISRPNLTFSTLTVSNMSPEDSSIYLCSGSTGAEAFFGQGTRLTVV.